What follows are 7 T cell receptor beta chains derived from one specimen sequenced in a study of blood T cell repertoires in COVID-19. Libraries were prepared by immunoSEQ multiplex PCR; TCRdb keeps only in-frame clonotypes and omits some of them. The repertoire holds under 300,000 clones, with roughly nine tenths as singletons. Sequencing was carried out using peripheral blood. The receptors originated from a man in his 60s with acute or convalescent COVID-19.

The V call is TRBV7-9, the J call TRBJ2-1; TRBD1 agrees at 7 bases. Losses at the gene ends were 4 bases for V and 7 bases for J; bases not matched to a gene: 10. CDR1 is SEHNR, CDR2 FQNEAQ, per germline (reference sequence). CDR3 length: 15 amino acids. This chain's CDR3 is CASSSTRQGVNEQFF. DNA of the CDR3: TGTGCCAGCAGCTCCACCAGACAGGGTGTGAATGAGCAGTTCTTC.

The genes are TRBV7-3 and TRBJ2-1, with TRBD2 matching over 11 bases. Unmatched junction bases numbered 10, after V lost 1 base and J lost 8 bases. CDR3 length: 17 residues. Germline-derived CDR1 and CDR2 are SGHTA and FQGTGA. CDR3 DNA: TGTGCCAGCAGCTTAATCCCTCTAGCGGGAGGTAGAGATGAGCAGTTCTTC. It translates to CASSLIPLAGGRDEQFF.

The rearrangement links TRBV25-1 to TRBJ2-3, with 13 bases that match TRBD2. The V segment lost 4 bases and the J segment 5 bases; nucleotides outside the gene matches: 3. Germline values: CDR1 MGHDK, CDR2 SYGVNS. The CDR3 sequence is 15 residues long. The CDR3 loop is CASSVGLAGVDTQYF. Written as DNA, the CDR3 is TGTGCCAGCAGTGTAGGACTAGCGGGAGTAGATACGCAGTATTTT.

The chain couples TRBV28 to TRBJ2-7; D unclear. This CDR3 has 14 amino acids. CDR1 and CDR2 from the germline V gene are MDHEN and SYDVKM. V was clipped by 5 bases and J by 2 bases, with 13 bases between them. For the CDR3, the DNA is TGTGCCAGCAGTCCAACCTTAAGCACCTACGAGCAGTACTTC. Its protein product is CASSPTLSTYEQYF. Full variable domain (outside the CDR3, taken from reference TRBV28 and TRBJ2-7): DVKVTQSSRYLVKRTGEKVFLECVQDMDHENMFWYRQDPGLGLRLIYFSYDVKMKEKGDIPEGYSVSREKKERFSLILESASTNQTSMYLCASSPTLSTYEQYFGPGTRLTVT.

This CDR3 reads CASAGEFNQPQHF. The CDR3 nucleotides are TGTGCCAGCGCAGGGGAATTTAATCAGCCCCAGCATTTT. The chain couples TRBV6-5 to TRBJ1-5; perhaps TRBD1 as D (6 bases). CDR3 length: 13 residues. Germline V gene sequence: CDR1 MNHEY, CDR2 SVGAGI. The V end lost 8 bases, the J end lost 4 bases, and 12 bases lay between the germline ends.

Comment on this clone: The junction shows a germline mismatch at one end, possibly a read error. The CDR3 DNA reads TGTGCTAGCAGCTTAGTTATTACCGGGGAGCTGTTTTTT. It encodes CASSLVITGELFF. V is TRBV7-7 and J is TRBJ2-2; D not certain. The length of the CDR3 is 13 residues. Looked up from germline, CDR1 is SSHAT and CDR2 is FNYEAQ (reference sequence).

This clone has just a few counts. The chain employs TRBV30 and TRBJ1-2; 10 bases line up with TRBD1. This CDR3 contains 15 residues. After removal of 1 base from V and 2 bases from J, the junction contained 4 bases not matched to a gene. In germline, CDR1 is GTSNPN, CDR2 SVGIG (reference sequence). This chain's CDR3 is CAWSAGTGVNYGYTF. Written as DNA, the CDR3 is TGTGCCTGGAGTGCAGGGACAGGGGTAAACTATGGCTACACCTTC.